This T cell receptor (beta chain) was captured in a study of T cell repertoires in aging, cancer and after chemotherapy. Overall study findings and caveats: These repertoire data do not allow conclusions about immunological memory after chemotherapy. Across the chemotherapy interval, each cancer cohort showed higher median generation probability, suggesting thymic rebound.

A mixed TRB-A/B primer pool amplified rearranged TRB by multiplex touch-down PCR. MiXCR, run by TCRdb on the multiplex PCR reads, gives a single entry per CDR3 protein. In the table there are 2,000 to 3,000 distinct CDR3 sequences, roughly three fifths of which are singletons. Details on this clonotype: Its antigen is unidentified.

Peripheral blood genomic DNA, not sorted cells or RNA, was the template. The TCR originated in a human donor with a solid tumor. The sample was blood.

CDR3 sequence reads: CASNDGGSYNEQFF. The CDR3 coding sequence is TGTGCCAGTAACGACGGTGGCTCCTACAATGAGCAGTTCTTC. The chain joins TRBV19 to TRBJ2-1; D gene uncertain. Germline assignment: CDR1 LNHDA and CDR2 SQIVND (reference sequence). This CDR3 is built from 14 residues. Trimming cost V 7 bases and J 0 bases, with 10 bases left between them.